Listed below are T cell receptor beta chains from one sample, sequenced in a study of response to subunit inactivated influenza vaccine. Using its own MiXCR run on the RT-PCR reads, TCRdb lists one record per CDR3 protein. The sample has 490,000 or so distinct CDR3 sequences, less than 8% seen once. The sequencing used PBMCs from blood, collected around 25 months after vaccination. These TCRs come from a man between 50 and 75 years old who received an inactivated influenza vaccine. CDR3s include the opening cysteine and the closing phenylalanine or tryptophan. A D gene is named only where the DNA matches it firmly.

cdr3_aa: CASSPLRGSSYEQYF
v_call: TRBV12-3/TRBV12-4
j_call: TRBJ2-7
d_call: -

cdr3_aa: CASSRPGHGELFF
v_call: TRBV4-3
j_call: TRBJ2-2
d_call: -

cdr3_aa: CASSLVASGGRADTQYF
v_call: TRBV5-1
j_call: TRBJ2-3
d_call: TRBD2

cdr3_aa: CASSPPVGGRGNEQFF
v_call: TRBV7-8
j_call: TRBJ2-1
d_call: -

cdr3_aa: CASSEGKGGYTF
v_call: TRBV2
j_call: TRBJ1-2
d_call: -

cdr3_aa: CSVGGSSYNEQFF
v_call: TRBV29-1
j_call: TRBJ2-1
d_call: TRBD2

cdr3_aa: CASSAAGGAHGELFF
v_call: TRBV11-2
j_call: TRBJ2-2
d_call: -

cdr3_aa: CASSPGTQTYEQYF
v_call: TRBV9
j_call: TRBJ2-7
d_call: -

cdr3_aa: CASSTGTTPYTDTQYF
v_call: TRBV9
j_call: TRBJ2-3
d_call: -

cdr3_aa: CASSLSRNRGTNSGYTF
v_call: TRBV7-8
j_call: TRBJ1-2
d_call: TRBD1

cdr3_aa: CASGTGGHNTGELFF
v_call: TRBV27
j_call: TRBJ2-2
d_call: TRBD1

cdr3_aa: CASSLGARQIYEQYF
v_call: TRBV11-2
j_call: TRBJ2-7
d_call: -

cdr3_aa: CASSQAVPSGTGGRSEYEQYF
v_call: TRBV4-1
j_call: TRBJ2-7
d_call: TRBD1

cdr3_aa: CASSPYNSGERDRGEQYF
v_call: TRBV28
j_call: TRBJ2-7
d_call: -

cdr3_aa: CASSQEGAISSYNEQFF
v_call: TRBV4-1
j_call: TRBJ2-1
d_call: -

cdr3_aa: CASSFLAGGPNEQFF
v_call: TRBV11-2
j_call: TRBJ2-1
d_call: TRBD2

cdr3_aa: CASSSPGQGDIQYF
v_call: TRBV7-9
j_call: TRBJ2-4
d_call: TRBD1

cdr3_aa: CASSVVGSRGFSETQYF
v_call: TRBV9
j_call: TRBJ2-5
d_call: -

cdr3_aa: CASNAAYEQYF
v_call: TRBV28
j_call: TRBJ2-7
d_call: -

cdr3_aa: CASSPRGPDTQYF
v_call: TRBV7-9
j_call: TRBJ2-3
d_call: -

cdr3_aa: CASSLITEKLFF
v_call: TRBV12-3/TRBV12-4
j_call: TRBJ1-4
d_call: -

cdr3_aa: CASSQRGALMNTEAFF
v_call: TRBV19
j_call: TRBJ1-1
d_call: -

cdr3_aa: CASSLSLGLAETYNEQFF
v_call: TRBV28
j_call: TRBJ2-1
d_call: TRBD2

cdr3_aa: CASSPWTSGGADTQYF
v_call: TRBV7-9
j_call: TRBJ2-3
d_call: TRBD2

cdr3_aa: CASSPPTSGSQYF
v_call: TRBV7-2
j_call: TRBJ2-3
d_call: TRBD2

cdr3_aa: CATSDLDGTRETQYF
v_call: TRBV24-1
j_call: TRBJ2-5
d_call: -

cdr3_aa: CAISETAGLDTQYF
v_call: TRBV10-3
j_call: TRBJ2-3
d_call: -

cdr3_aa: CASSSFPPLSTYTQYF
v_call: TRBV7-2
j_call: TRBJ2-3
d_call: -

cdr3_aa: CASSPGRAEETQYF
v_call: TRBV18
j_call: TRBJ2-5
d_call: -

cdr3_aa: CASRTSPLSNTEAFF
v_call: TRBV12-3/TRBV12-4
j_call: TRBJ1-1
d_call: -

cdr3_aa: CAIGPRGITEAFF
v_call: TRBV5-6
j_call: TRBJ1-1
d_call: -

cdr3_aa: CSAMLTGATYEQYF
v_call: TRBV20-1
j_call: TRBJ2-7
d_call: TRBD1

cdr3_aa: CASRPQDRAGYEQYF
v_call: TRBV28
j_call: TRBJ2-7
d_call: TRBD1

cdr3_aa: CASRTSGRNNEQFF
v_call: TRBV6-1
j_call: TRBJ2-1
d_call: TRBD2

cdr3_aa: CSASGQETQYF
v_call: TRBV20-1
j_call: TRBJ2-5
d_call: -

cdr3_aa: CAWRLYLSTANTEAFF
v_call: TRBV30
j_call: TRBJ1-1
d_call: -

cdr3_aa: CASSYGSGQAYYEQYF
v_call: TRBV6-5
j_call: TRBJ2-7
d_call: TRBD1

cdr3_aa: CSVDFFGTGNEQFF
v_call: TRBV29-1
j_call: TRBJ2-1
d_call: -

cdr3_aa: CASSLGERELQYF
v_call: TRBV7-2
j_call: TRBJ2-7
d_call: TRBD2

cdr3_aa: CSASDGGAYEQYF
v_call: TRBV20-1
j_call: TRBJ2-7
d_call: TRBD2

cdr3_aa: CASSQDDLRGNQPQHF
v_call: TRBV4-2
j_call: TRBJ1-5
d_call: -

cdr3_aa: CASSRLRGNTEAFF
v_call: TRBV14
j_call: TRBJ1-1
d_call: -

cdr3_aa: CASSSRHTYEQYF
v_call: TRBV7-2
j_call: TRBJ2-7
d_call: -

cdr3_aa: CASSQVVGGEQFF
v_call: TRBV14
j_call: TRBJ2-1
d_call: -

cdr3_aa: CASSVGQSSGANVLTF
v_call: TRBV7-6
j_call: TRBJ2-6
d_call: -